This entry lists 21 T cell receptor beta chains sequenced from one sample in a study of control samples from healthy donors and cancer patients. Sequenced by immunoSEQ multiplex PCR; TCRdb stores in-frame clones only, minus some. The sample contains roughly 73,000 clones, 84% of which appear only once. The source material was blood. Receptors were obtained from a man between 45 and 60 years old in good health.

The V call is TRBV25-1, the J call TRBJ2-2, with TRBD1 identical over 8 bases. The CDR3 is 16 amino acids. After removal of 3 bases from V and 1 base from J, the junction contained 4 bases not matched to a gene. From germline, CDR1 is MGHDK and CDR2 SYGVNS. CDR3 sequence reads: CASSDPGTGNTGELFF. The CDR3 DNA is TGTGCCAGCAGTGACCCCGGGACAGGGAACACCGGGGAGCTGTTTTTT.

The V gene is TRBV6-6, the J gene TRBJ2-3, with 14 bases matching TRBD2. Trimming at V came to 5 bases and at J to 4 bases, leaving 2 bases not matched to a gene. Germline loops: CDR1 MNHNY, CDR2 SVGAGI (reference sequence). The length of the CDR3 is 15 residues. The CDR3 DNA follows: TGTGCCAGCAGTCCGACTAGCGGGGGGGCAGATACGCAGTATTTT. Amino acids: CASSPTSGGADTQYF.

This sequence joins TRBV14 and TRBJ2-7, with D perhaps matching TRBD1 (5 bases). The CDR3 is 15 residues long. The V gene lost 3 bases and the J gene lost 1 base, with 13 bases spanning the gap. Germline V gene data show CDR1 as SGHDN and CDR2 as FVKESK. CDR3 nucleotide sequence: TGTGCCAGCAGCCATAAACCTGCAGGGTCCTACGAGCAGTACTTC. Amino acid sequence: CASSHKPAGSYEQYF.

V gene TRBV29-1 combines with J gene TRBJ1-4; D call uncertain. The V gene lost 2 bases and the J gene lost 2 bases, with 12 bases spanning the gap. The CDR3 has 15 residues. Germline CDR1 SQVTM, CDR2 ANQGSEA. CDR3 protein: CSVETTARTNEKLFF. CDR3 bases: TGCAGCGTTGAAACCACCGCACGGACTAATGAAAAACTGTTTTTT.

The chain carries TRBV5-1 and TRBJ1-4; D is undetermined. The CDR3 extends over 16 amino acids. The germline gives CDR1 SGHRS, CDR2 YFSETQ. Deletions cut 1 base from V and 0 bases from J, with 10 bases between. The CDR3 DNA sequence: TGCGCCAGCAGCTTGTCCGGGCCTCCAACTAATGAAAAACTGTTTTTT. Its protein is CASSLSGPPTNEKLFF.

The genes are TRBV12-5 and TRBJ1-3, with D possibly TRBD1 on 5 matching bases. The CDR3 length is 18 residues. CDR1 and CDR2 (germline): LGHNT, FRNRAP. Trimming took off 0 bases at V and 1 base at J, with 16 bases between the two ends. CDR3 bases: TGTGCTAGTGGTTTGGTAGCATTCGGGGGGAGGTCTGGAAACACCATATATTTT. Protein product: CASGLVAFGGRSGNTIYF.

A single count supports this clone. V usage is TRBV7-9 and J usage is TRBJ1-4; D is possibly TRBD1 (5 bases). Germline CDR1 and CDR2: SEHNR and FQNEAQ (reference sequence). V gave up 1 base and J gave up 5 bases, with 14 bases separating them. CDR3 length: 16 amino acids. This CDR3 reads CASSLEWAGLNEKLFF. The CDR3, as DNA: TGTGCCAGCAGCTTAGAGTGGGCAGGGTTAAATGAAAAACTGTTTTTT.

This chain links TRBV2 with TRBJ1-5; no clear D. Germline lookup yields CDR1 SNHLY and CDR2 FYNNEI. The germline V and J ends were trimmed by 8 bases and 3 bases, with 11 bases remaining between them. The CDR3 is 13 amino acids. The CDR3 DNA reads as TGTGCCAGCGTCTTCGGGGTCAATCAGCCCCAGCATTTT. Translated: CASVFGVNQPQHF.

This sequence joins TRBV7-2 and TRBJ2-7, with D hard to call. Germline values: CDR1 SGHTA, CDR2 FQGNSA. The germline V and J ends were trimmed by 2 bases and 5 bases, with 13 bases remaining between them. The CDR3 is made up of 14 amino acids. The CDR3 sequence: CASSLLTLWDEQYF. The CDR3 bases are TGTGCCAGCAGCTTATTGACGTTATGGGACGAGCAGTACTTC. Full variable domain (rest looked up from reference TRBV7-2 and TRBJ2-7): GAGVSQSPSNKVTEKGKDVELRCDPISGHTALYWYRQSLGQGLEFLIYFQGNSAPDKSGLPSDRFSAERTGGSVSTLTIQRTQQEDSAVYLCASSLLTLWDEQYFGPGTRLTVT.

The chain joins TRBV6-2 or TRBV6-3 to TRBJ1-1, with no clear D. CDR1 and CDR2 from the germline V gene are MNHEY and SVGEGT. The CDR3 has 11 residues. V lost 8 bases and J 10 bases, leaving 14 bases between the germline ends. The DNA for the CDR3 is TGTGCCAGCCGCCTTGCTTTGGCAGCTTTCTTT. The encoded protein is CASRLALAAFF.

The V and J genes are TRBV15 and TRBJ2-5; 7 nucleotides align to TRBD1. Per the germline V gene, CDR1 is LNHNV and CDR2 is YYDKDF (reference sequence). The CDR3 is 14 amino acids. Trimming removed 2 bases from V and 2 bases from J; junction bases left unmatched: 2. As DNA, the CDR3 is TGTGCCACCAGCAGATGGGACAGTCAAGAGACCCAGTACTTC. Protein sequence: CATSRWDSQETQYF. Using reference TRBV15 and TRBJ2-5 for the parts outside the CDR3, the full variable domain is DAMVIQNPRYQVTQFGKPVTLSCSQTLNHNVMYWYQQKSSQAPKLLFHYYDKDFNNEADTPDNFQSRRPNTSFCFLDIRSPGLGDTAMYLCATSRWDSQETQYFGPGTRLLVL.

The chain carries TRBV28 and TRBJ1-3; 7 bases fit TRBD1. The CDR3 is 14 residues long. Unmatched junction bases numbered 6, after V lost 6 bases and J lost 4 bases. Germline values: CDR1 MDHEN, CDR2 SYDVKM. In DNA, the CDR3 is TGTGCCAGCAGCACAGGGGATGTCGGAAACACCATATATTTT. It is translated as CASSTGDVGNTIYF.

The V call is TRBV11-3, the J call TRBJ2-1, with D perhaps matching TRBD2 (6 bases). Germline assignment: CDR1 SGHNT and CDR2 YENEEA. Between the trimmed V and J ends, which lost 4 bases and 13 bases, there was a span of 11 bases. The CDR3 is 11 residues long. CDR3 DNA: TGTGCCAGCAGCTCCGGGGGTTTCCAGTTCTTC. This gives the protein CASSSGGFQFF.

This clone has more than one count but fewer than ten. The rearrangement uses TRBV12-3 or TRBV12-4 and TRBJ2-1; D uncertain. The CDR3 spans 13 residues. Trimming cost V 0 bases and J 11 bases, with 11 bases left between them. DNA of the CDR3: TGTGCCAGCAGTTTAGCACCGGGCTCTAAGCAGTTCTTC. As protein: CASSLAPGSKQFF.

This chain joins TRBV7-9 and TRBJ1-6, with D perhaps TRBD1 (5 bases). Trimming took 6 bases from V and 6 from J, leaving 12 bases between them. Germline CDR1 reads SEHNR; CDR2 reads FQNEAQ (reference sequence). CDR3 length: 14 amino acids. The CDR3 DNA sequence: TGTGCCAGCAGGTTACGGGGCTTTAATTCACCCCTCCACTTT. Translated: CASRLRGFNSPLHF.

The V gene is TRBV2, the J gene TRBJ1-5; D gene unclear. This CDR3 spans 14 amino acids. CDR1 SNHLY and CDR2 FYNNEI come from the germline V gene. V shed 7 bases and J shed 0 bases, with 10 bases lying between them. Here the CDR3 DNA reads TGTGCCAGCACGGCACAGTATAGCAATCAGCCCCAGCATTTT. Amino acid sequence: CASTAQYSNQPQHF.

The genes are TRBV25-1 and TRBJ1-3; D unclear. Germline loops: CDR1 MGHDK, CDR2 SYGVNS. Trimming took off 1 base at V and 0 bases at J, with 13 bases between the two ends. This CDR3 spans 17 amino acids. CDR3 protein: CASSESPRPFSGNTIYF. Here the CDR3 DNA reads TGTGCCAGCAGTGAATCCCCCAGACCCTTCTCTGGAAACACCATATATTTT.

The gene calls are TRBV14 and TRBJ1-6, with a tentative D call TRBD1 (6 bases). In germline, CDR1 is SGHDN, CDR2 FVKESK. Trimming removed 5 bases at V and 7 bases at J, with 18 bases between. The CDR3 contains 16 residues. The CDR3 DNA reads TGTGCCAGCAGCTATTCACGACAGGCGCTAAATTCACCCCTCCACTTT. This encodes CASSYSRQALNSPLHF.

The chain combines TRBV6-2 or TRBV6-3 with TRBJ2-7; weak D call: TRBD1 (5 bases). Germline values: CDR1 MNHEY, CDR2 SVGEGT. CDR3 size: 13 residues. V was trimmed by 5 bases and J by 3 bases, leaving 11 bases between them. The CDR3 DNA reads TGTGCCAGCAGTCGACAGCTAGGCTACGAGCAGTACTTC. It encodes CASSRQLGYEQYF.

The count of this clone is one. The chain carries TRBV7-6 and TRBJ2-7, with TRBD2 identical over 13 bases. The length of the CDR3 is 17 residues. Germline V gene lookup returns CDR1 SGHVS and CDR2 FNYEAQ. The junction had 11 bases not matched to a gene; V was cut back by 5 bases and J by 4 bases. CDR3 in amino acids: CASSVSGTSGKGYEQYF. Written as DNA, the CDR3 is TGTGCCAGCAGCGTATCGGGGACTAGCGGGAAGGGGTACGAGCAGTACTTC.

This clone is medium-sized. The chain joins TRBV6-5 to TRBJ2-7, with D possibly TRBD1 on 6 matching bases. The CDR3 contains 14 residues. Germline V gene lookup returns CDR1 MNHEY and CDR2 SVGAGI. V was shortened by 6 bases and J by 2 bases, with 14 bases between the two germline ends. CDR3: CASRQGRSTYEQYF. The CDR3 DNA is TGTGCCAGCAGACAGGGCCGATCGACCTACGAGCAGTACTTC.